This T cell receptor beta chain was documented in a study of T cells in localized non-small cell lung cancer. General study results and limits: A higher density of T cells in blood coincided with extended overall survival. Appearances in adjacent lung were noted for a median approximately 61 of the top 100 tumor clones. The tumor had only one region sequenced, so heterogeneity remains possible. Of the tissues analyzed, uninvolved adjacent lung showed maximal T cell clonality, greater than tumor.

TCRdb's copy holds only in-frame clones and misses some; the assay was immunoSEQ multiplex PCR. This table has 25,000 to 30,000 clones, 80% to 85% appearing once. Germline CDR1 is WNHNN and CDR2 is SYGVQD (reference sequence). This CDR3 has 15 residues. Trimming stripped 4 bases from V and 0 bases from J, with 10 bases between. Of note for this clone: Its cognate antigen is unknown.

This specimen was peripheral blood mononuclear cells, taken before any cancer treatment. The genes are TRBV10-1 and TRBJ2-1, with D possibly being TRBD1 or TRBD2 (5 bases each). The source is a man aged 35 to 69 with stage III lung adenocarcinoma. CDR3 coding DNA: TGCGCCAGCAGTGGGGGGTCAAACTCCTACAATGAGCAGTTCTTC. It is translated as CASSGGSNSYNEQFF.